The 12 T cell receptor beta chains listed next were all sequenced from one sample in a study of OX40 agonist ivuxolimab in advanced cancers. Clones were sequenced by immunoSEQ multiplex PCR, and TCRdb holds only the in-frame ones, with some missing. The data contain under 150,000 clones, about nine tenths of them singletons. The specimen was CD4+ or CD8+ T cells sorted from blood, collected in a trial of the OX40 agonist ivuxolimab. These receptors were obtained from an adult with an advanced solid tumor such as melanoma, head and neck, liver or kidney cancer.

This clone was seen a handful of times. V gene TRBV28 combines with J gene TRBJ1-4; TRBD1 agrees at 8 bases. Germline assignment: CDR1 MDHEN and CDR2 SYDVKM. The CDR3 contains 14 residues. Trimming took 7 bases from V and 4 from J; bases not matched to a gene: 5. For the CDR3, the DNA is TGTGCCAGCAACCTACAGGGGGGTAATGAAAAACTGTTTTTT. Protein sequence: CASNLQGGNEKLFF. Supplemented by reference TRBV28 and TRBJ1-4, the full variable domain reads DVKVTQSSRYLVKRTGEKVFLECVQDMDHENMFWYRQDPGLGLRLIYFSYDVKMKEKGDIPEGYSVSREKKERFSLILESASTNQTSMYLCASNLQGGNEKLFFGSGTQLSVL.

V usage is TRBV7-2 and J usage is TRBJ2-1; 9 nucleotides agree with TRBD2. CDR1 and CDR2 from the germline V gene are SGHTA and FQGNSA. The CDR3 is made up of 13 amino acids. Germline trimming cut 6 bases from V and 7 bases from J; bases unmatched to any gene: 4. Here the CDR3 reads CASSLGLANEQFF. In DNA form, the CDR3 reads TGTGCCAGCAGTCTGGGACTAGCAAATGAGCAGTTCTTC.

The CDR3 protein is CASSLAAESYGYTF. CDR3 DNA: TGCGCCAGCAGCTTGGCCGCTGAGTCCTATGGCTACACCTTC. The chain links TRBV5-1 to TRBJ1-2; D is ambiguous. This CDR3 has 14 residues. CDR1 and CDR2 (germline): SGHRS, YFSETQ. V shed 0 bases and J shed 4 bases, with 10 bases lying between them.

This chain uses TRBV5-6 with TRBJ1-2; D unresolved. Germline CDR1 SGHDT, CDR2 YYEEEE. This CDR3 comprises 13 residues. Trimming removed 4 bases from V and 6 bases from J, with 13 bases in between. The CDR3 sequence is CASSLRTVHGYTF. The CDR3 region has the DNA TGTGCCAGCAGCCTTCGGACGGTCCATGGCTACACCTTC.

The chain's CDR3 is CASSWGLAGGEEQYF. As DNA, the CDR3 is TGTGCCAGCAGCTGGGGACTAGCGGGAGGGGAAGAGCAGTACTTC. The rearrangement uses TRBV7-6 and TRBJ2-7; 16 bases agree with TRBD2. With V trimmed by 4 bases and J by 7 bases, 4 bases remained unmatched. Germline CDR1 SGHVS, CDR2 FNYEAQ. The CDR3 has 15 residues.

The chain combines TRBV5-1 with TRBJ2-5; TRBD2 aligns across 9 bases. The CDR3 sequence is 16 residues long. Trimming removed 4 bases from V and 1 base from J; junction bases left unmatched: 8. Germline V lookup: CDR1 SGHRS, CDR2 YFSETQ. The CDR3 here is CASSPVASGVQETQYF. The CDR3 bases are TGCGCCAGCAGCCCCGTCGCTAGCGGGGTCCAAGAGACCCAGTACTTC.

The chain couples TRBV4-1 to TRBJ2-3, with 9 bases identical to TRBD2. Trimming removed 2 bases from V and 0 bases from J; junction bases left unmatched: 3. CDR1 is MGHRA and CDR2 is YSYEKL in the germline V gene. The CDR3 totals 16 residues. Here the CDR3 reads CASSQPLAGSTDTQYF. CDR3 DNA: TGCGCCAGCAGCCAACCACTAGCGGGTAGCACAGATACGCAGTATTTT.

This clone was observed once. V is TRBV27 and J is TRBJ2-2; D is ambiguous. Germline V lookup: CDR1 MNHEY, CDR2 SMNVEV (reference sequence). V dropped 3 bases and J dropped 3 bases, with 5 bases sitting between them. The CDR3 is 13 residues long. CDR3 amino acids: CASSFSYTGELFF. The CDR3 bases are TGTGCCAGCAGTTTTAGTTACACCGGGGAGCTGTTTTTT.

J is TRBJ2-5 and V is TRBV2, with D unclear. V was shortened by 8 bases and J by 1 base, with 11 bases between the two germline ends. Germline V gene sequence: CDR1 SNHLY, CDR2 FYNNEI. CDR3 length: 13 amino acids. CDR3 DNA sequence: TGTGCCAGCTTGTTGTTTCGCCAAGAGACCCAGTACTTC. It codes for CASLLFRQETQYF.

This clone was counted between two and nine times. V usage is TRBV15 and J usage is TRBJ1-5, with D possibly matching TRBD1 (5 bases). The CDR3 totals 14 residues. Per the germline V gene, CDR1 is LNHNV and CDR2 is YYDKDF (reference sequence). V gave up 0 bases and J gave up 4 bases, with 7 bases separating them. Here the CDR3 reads CATSRENRNQPQHF. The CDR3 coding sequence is TGTGCCACCAGCAGAGAAAACAGGAATCAGCCCCAGCATTTT. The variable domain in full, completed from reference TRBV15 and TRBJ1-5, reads DAMVIQNPRYQVTQFGKPVTLSCSQTLNHNVMYWYQQKSSQAPKLLFHYYDKDFNNEADTPDNFQSRRPNTSFCFLDIRSPGLGDTAMYLCATSRENRNQPQHFGDGTRLSIL.

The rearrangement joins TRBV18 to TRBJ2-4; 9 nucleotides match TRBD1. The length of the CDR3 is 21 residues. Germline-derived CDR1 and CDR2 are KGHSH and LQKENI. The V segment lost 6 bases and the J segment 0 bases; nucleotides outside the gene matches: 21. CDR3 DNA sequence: TGTGCCAGCTCCAAGTCCACCCGGACAGGGGTCACAACATCAGCCAAAAACATTCAGTACTTC. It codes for CASSKSTRTGVTTSAKNIQYF.

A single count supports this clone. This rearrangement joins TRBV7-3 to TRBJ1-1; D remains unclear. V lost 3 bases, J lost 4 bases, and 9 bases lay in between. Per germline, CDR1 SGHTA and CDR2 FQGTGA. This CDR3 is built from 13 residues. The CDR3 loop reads CASSLYSSTEAFF. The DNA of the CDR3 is TGTGCCAGCAGCTTGTACAGTTCCACTGAAGCTTTCTTT.